Listed here is a single T cell receptor (beta chain). The sample originates from a study of blood T cell repertoires in COVID-19. Turning to the study itself: Sites across the United States, Italy and Spain contributed samples from acute and convalescent COVID-19. PBMCs, B-cell-depleted T cells, or T cells provided the cDNA or gDNA that made up the material.

Authors' processing steps: The assay estimated nucleated cells by amplifying reference gene primers. Assay: immunoSEQ multiplex PCR; the TCRdb copy retains only in-frame clones and omits some. The V and J calls and clone size were taken over from that table, and D and trimming were inferred from the DNA. Among 100,000 to 130,000 clones listed, roughly 84% were seen once. CDR1 and CDR2 (germline): SGHTA, FQGNSA. Trimming at V came to 5 bases and at J to 4 bases, leaving 8 bases not matched to a gene. This CDR3 region has 15 residues. The rearrangement links TRBV7-2 to TRBJ2-3, with 8 bases that match TRBD2. The sequence was obtained from a human donor in a cohort sampled during active COVID-19. The sample consisted of peripheral blood. DNA of the CDR3: TGTGCCAGCAGCCCTGGACTAGCAACGGCAGATACGCAGTATTTT. Encoded protein: CASSPGLATADTQYF.